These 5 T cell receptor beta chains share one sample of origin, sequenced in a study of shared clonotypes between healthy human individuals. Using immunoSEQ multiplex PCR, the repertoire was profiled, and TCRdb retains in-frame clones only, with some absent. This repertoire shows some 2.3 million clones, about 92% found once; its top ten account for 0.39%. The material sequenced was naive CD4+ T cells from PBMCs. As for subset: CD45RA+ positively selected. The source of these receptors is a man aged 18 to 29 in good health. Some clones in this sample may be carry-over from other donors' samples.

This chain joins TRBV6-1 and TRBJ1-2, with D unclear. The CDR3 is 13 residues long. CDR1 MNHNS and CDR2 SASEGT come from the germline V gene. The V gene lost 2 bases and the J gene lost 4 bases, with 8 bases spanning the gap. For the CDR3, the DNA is TGTGCCAGCAGTGAAATGGGCACCTATGGCTACACCTTC. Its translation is CASSEMGTYGYTF.

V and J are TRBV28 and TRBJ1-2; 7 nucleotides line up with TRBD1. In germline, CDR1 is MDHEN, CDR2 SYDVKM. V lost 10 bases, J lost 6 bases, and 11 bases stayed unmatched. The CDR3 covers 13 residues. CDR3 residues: CATSVQGGHGYTF. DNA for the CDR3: TGTGCCACTTCGGTTCAGGGGGGGCATGGCTACACCTTC.

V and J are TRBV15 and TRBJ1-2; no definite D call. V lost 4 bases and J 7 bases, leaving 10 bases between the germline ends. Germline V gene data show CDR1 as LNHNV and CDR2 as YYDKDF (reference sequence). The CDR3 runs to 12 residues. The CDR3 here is CATSNQRGGYTF. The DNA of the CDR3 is TGTGCCACCAGCAACCAGCGAGGTGGCTACACCTTC.

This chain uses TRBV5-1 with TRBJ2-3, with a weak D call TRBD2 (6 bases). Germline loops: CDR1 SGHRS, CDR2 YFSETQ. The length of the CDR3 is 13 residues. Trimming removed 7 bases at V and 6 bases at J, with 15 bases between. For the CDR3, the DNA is TGCGCCAGCGGGTTGACTGGGGGGGATACGCAGTATTTT. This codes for CASGLTGGDTQYF.

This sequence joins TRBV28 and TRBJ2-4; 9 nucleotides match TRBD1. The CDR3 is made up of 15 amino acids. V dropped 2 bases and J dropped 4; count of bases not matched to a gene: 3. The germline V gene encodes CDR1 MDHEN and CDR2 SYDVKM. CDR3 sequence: CASSLLGTGKNIQYF. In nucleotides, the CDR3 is TGTGCCAGCAGTTTACTCGGGACAGGGAAAAACATTCAGTACTTC.